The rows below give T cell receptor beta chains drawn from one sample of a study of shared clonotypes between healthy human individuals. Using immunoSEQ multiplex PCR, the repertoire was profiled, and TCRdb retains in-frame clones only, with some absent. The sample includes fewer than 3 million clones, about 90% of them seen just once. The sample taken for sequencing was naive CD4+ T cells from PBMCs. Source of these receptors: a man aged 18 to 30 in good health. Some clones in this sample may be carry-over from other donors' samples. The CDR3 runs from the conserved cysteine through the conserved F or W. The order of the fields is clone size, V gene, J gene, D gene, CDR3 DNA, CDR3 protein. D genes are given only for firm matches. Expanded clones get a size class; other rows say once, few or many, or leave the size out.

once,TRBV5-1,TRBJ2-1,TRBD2,TGCGCCAGCAGCTTGATAGCGGGAGGGCCCAATGAGCAGTTCTTC,CASSLIAGGPNEQFF
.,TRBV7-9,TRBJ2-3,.,TGTGCCAGCAGCTTAGCAGGGAACACAGATACGCAGTATTTT,CASSLAGNTDTQYF
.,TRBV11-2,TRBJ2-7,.,TGTGCCAGCAGCTTAGGGGTCTCTTGGCCGGAACCCGAGCAGTACTTC,CASSLGVSWPEPEQYF
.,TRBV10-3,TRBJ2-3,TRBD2,TGTGCCATCAGTGCATCTAGCGGGAGGGCTGGAGATACGCAGTATTTT,CAISASSGRAGDTQYF
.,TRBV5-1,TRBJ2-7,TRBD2,TGCGCCAGCAGCATTCGGACTAGCGGGACCACCTACGAGCAGTACTTC,CASSIRTSGTTYEQYF
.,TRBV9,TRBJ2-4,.,TGTGCCAGCAGCGCGACAACAGGACTGGGAAACATTCAGTACTTC,CASSATTGLGNIQYF
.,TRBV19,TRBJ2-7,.,TGTGCCAGTAGTATCGGACCGGGGGACGAGCAGTACTTC,CASSIGPGDEQYF
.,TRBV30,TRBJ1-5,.,TGTGCCTGGAGTGTTGGCAGTTCCAGCAATCAGCCCCAGCATTTT,CAWSVGSSSNQPQHF
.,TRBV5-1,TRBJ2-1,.,TGCGCCAGCAGCTTGGCCGGACGGTCGGTCAATGAGCAGTTCTTC,CASSLAGRSVNEQFF
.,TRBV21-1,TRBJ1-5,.,TGTGCCAGCAGAGGGGGGCCCCCCAGGTCCCCAGAGAATAGCAATCAGCCCCAGCATTTT,CASRGGPPRSPENSNQPQHF
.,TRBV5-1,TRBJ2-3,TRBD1,TGCGCCAGCAGCCAGGGGGTTGAAGATACGCAGTATTTT,CASSQGVEDTQYF
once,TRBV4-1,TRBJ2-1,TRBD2,TGCGCCAGCAGCCCAGAGCGGGAGACCGAAACTGAGCAGTTCTTC,CASSPERETETEQFF
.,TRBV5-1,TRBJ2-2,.,TGCGCCAGCAGCTTGGGGACTAACACCGGGGAGCTGTTTTTT,CASSLGTNTGELFF